Each of the 10 T cell receptor beta chains below was sequenced from the same sample in a study of blood T cell repertoires in COVID-19. The table came from immunoSEQ multiplex PCR; TCRdb's copy has only in-frame clones and leaves some out. The data hold over 95,000 clones, with roughly four fifths observed a single time. Sequenced: peripheral blood. The origin of the receptors is a human donor in a cohort sampled during active COVID-19.

The chain employs TRBV28 and TRBJ2-7; TRBD2 is a possible D gene (6 bases). Trimming removed 5 bases at V and 4 bases at J, with 21 bases between. The CDR3 has 16 amino acids. Germline values: CDR1 MDHEN, CDR2 SYDVKM. CDR3 region: CASSLGTAVLTYEQYF. Here the CDR3 DNA reads TGTGCCAGCAGTCTTGGGACTGCGGTACTGACTTACGAGCAGTACTTC.

The V and J genes are TRBV3-1 (or the pseudogene TRBV3-2) and TRBJ1-1; 12 nucleotides align to TRBD1. The germline V gene encodes CDR1 LGHDT and CDR2 YNNKEL (reference sequence). Trimming took 3 bases from V and 5 from J; bases not matched to a gene: 7. This CDR3 is built from 16 residues. CDR3 sequence (DNA): TGTGCCAGCAGCCACGGGGACAGGGGGCAAGGAACTGAAGCTTTCTTT. This gives the protein CASSHGDRGQGTEAFF.

The V call is TRBV5-6, the J call TRBJ2-7; D perhaps matches TRBD2 (6 bases). The length of the CDR3 is 13 residues. Per germline, CDR1 SGHDT and CDR2 YYEEEE. V shed 3 bases and J shed 11 bases, with 18 bases lying between them. The CDR3 region has the DNA TGTGCCAGCAGCTGGCCTCCGGGAGAGGAGGAGTACTTC. Its protein is CASSWPPGEEEYF.

This chain uses TRBV3-1 (or the pseudogene TRBV3-2) with TRBJ2-1, with TRBD2 identical over 7 bases. Per the germline V gene, CDR1 is LGHDT and CDR2 is YNNKEL (reference sequence). The CDR3 totals 15 residues. V lost 0 bases, J lost 9 bases, and 8 bases stayed unmatched. CDR3 DNA: TGTGCCAGCAGCCAAGAAGGAGCGGGGTTTGGTGAGCAGTTCTTC. Translation: CASSQEGAGFGEQFF.

The V call is TRBV5-4, the J call TRBJ1-4; a weak D match, TRBD1 (6 bases). Looked up from germline, CDR1 is SGHNT and CDR2 is YYREEE (reference sequence). This CDR3 is 15 amino acids long. The V end was cut by 3 bases, the J end by 5 bases, with 14 bases between. The CDR3 region is CASSYDGQLNEKLFF. DNA of the CDR3: TGTGCCAGCAGCTACGACGGACAGCTCAATGAAAAACTGTTTTTT.

The V gene is TRBV7-2, the J gene TRBJ2-7, with D perhaps TRBD2 (6 bases). The V gene lost 0 bases and the J gene lost 4 bases, with 19 bases spanning the gap. Germline V lookup: CDR1 SGHTA, CDR2 FQGNSA. This CDR3 region has 17 residues. The CDR3 DNA follows: TGTGCCAGCAGCTTAGCGTTTGGCGGGGTGGGCCCTTACGAGCAGTACTTC. Residues: CASSLAFGGVGPYEQYF.

The chain has TRBV5-6 and TRBJ1-1, with TRBD1 matching over 7 bases. CDR1 and CDR2 (germline): SGHDT, YYEEEE. There are 15 residues in the CDR3. The trim removed 6 bases at V and 4 bases at J, leaving 12 bases unmatched. The CDR3 loop is CASTPRKGTVTEAFF. In DNA form, the CDR3 reads TGTGCCAGCACACCAAGAAAAGGGACAGTCACTGAAGCTTTCTTT.

This clone was seen many times. The chain is built from TRBV7-9 and TRBJ2-2; D not resolved. Trimming pared 4 bases from V and 3 bases from J, leaving 15 bases between. The CDR3 loop spans 16 amino acids. Germline V gene sequence: CDR1 SEHNR, CDR2 FQNEAQ (reference sequence). The CDR3 is CASSSGMGFYTGELFF. Written as DNA, the CDR3 is TGTGCCAGCAGCTCCGGCATGGGCTTCTACACCGGGGAGCTGTTTTTT.

The CDR3 here is CASSPDRTANAKNIQYF. The CDR3 coding sequence is TGTGCCAGCTCACCGGACAGGACCGCGAACGCCAAAAACATTCAGTACTTC. The V gene is TRBV18, the J gene TRBJ2-4; 7 bases line up with TRBD1. Germline V gene lookup returns CDR1 KGHSH and CDR2 LQKENI. Trimming took 3 bases from V and 1 from J; bases not matched to a gene: 9. CDR3 size: 17 residues.

This clone has more than one count but fewer than ten. V gene TRBV20-1 combines with J gene TRBJ2-7; a weak D match, TRBD1 (6 bases). The CDR3 is made up of 13 amino acids. Per the germline V gene, CDR1 is DFQATT and CDR2 is SNEGSKA (reference sequence). The germline V and J ends were trimmed by 3 bases and 2 bases, with 11 bases remaining between them. CDR3 nucleotides: TGCAGTGCTAGTCGGAGACAGGCCTACGAGCAGTACTTC. Translation: CSASRRQAYEQYF.